This TCR beta chain was sequenced during a study of blood T cell repertoires in COVID-19. Study-level information: Specimens from acute and convalescent COVID-19 originated in the United States, Italy and Spain. From T cells, B-cell-depleted T cells, or PBMCs came the material, which was cDNA or gDNA.

Losses at the gene ends were 1 base for V and 0 bases for J; bases not matched to a gene: 0. Germline CDR1 is LNHNV and CDR2 is YYDKDF (reference sequence). The CDR3 consists of 15 residues. Authors' data handling: Researchers report that nucleated cell counts were estimated from reference gene primer amplification. Sequencing used immunoSEQ multiplex PCR; TCRdb keeps in-frame clones, though not all of them. V, J and clone size were drawn from that table, and D and trimming were deduced from the DNA. The repertoire holds about 380,000 clones, more than 75% seen once, with more than 0.95% in the top ten.

Sequenced sample: peripheral blood. The clonotype comes from a human donor with acute or convalescent COVID-19. The donor label of this sample is uncertain. The genes are TRBV15 and TRBJ1-2; 9 nucleotides match TRBD1. The CDR3 DNA sequence: TGTGCCACCAGCAGAGGGGACAGGGCTAACTATGGCTACACCTTC. Its protein product is CATSRGDRANYGYTF. The whole variable domain, filled in from reference TRBV15 and TRBJ1-2, reads DAMVIQNPRYQVTQFGKPVTLSCSQTLNHNVMYWYQQKSSQAPKLLFHYYDKDFNNEADTPDNFQSRRPNTSFCFLDIRSPGLGDTAMYLCATSRGDRANYGYTFGSGTRLTVV.